This TCR beta chain stems from a study of blood T cell dynamics during melanoma immunotherapy. Study context: First-line therapy was either pembrolizumab or nivolumab with ipilimumab for metastatic melanoma.

A fixed DNA input of about 320 ng was used per bulk PBMC sample. The repertoire was sequenced with immunoSEQ multiplex PCR; TCRdb's copy has only in-frame clones and lacks some. Among over 20,000 clones listed, 85% to 90% were seen once. To note about this clone: Antigen: not known.

The study's findings and limits: The study could not tell melanoma-specific clones from general immune activation.

Germline CDR1 is SNHLY and CDR2 is FYNNEI. Between the trimmed V and J ends, which lost 2 bases and 5 bases, there was a span of 13 bases. The CDR3 sequence is 14 residues long. The time point: pre-treatment baseline. At 12 weeks after first infusion, RECIST 1.1 defined response for most patients. This TCR was recovered from a human donor with melanoma. The sequencing here drew on blood, taken from a patient treated with checkpoint blockade. The chain is built from TRBV2 and TRBJ2-7; D is undetermined. For the CDR3, the DNA is TGTGCCAGCAGTGAAACGGGCAGGACGGACGAGCAGTACTTC. Its protein is CASSETGRTDEQYF.